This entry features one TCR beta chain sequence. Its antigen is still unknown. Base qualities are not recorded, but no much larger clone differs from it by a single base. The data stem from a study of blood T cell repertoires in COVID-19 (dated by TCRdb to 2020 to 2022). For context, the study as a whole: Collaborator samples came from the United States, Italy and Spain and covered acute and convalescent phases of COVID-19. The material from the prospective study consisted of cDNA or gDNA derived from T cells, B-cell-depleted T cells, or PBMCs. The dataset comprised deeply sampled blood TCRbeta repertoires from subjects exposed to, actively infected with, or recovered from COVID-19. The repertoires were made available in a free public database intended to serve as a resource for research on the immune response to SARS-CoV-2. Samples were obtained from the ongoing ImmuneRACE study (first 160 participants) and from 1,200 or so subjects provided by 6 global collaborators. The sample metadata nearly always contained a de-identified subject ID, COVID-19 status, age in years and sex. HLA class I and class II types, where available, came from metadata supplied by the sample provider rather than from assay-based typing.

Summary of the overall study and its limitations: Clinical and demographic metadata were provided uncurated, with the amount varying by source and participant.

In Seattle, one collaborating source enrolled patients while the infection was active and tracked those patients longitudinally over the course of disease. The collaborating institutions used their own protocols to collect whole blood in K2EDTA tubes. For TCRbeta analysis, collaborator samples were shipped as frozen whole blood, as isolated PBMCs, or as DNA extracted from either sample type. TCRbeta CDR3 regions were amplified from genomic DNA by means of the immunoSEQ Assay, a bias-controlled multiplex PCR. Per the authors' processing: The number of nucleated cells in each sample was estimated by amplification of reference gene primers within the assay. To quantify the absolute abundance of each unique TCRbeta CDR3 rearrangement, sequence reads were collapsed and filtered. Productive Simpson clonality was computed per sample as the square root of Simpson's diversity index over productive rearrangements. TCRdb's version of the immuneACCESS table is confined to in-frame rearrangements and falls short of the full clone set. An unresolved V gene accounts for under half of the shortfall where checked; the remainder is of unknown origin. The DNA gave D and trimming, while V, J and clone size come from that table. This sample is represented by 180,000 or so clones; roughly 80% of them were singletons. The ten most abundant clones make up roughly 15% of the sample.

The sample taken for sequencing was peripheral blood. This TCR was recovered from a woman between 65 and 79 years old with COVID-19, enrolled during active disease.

The CDR3 amino acid sequence is: CASSPGTGEYEQYF. The DNA is TGTGCCAGCTCACCAGGGACAGGGGAGTACGAGCAGTACTTC. The chain was built from TRBV18 and TRBJ2-7; 10 central bases correspond to TRBD1. Inclusive of the bounding cysteine and phenylalanine, the CDR3 is 14 residues long. Just the 42-base CDR3 DNA is kept, in frame starting at base 1. From a lookup of the germline V gene, CDR1 and CDR2 are KGHSH and LQKENI. Germline trimming: 2 bases from V, 4 bases from J; junction bases outside gene matches: 2. Reference TRBV18 and TRBJ2-7 proteins supply the regions before and after the CDR3; the full variable domain is: NAGVMQNPRHLVRRRGQEARLRCSPMKGHSHVYWYRQLPEEGLKFMVYLQKENIIDESGMPKERFSAEFPKEGPSILRIQQVVRGDSAAYFCASSPGTGEYEQYFGPGTRLTVT.